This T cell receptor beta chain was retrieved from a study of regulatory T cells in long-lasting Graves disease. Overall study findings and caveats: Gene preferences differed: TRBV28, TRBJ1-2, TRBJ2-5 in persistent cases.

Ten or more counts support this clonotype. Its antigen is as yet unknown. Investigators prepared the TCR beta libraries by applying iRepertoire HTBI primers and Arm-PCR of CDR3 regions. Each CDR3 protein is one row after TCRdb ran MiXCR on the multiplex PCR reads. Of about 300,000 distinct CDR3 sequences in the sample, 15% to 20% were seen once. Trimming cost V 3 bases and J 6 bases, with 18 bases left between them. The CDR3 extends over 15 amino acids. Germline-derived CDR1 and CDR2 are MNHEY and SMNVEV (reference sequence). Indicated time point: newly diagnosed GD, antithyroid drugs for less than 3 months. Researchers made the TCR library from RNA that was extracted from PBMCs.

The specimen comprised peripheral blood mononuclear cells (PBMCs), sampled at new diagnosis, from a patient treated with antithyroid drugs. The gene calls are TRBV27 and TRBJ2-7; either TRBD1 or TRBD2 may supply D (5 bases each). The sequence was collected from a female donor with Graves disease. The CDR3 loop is CASSFHKGPFGEQYF. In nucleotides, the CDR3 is TGTGCCAGCAGTTTCCACAAGGGACCTTTTGGCGAGCAGTACTTC.